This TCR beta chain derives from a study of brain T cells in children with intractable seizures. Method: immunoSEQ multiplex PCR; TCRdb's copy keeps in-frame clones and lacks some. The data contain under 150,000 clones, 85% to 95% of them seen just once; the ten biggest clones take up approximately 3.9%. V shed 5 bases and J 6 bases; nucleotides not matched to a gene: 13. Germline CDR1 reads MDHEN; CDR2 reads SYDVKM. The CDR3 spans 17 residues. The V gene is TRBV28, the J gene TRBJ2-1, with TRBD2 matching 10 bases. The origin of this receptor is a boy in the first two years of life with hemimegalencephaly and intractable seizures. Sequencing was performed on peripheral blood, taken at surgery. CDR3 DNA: TGTGCCAGCAGTCGTGGGCTAGCGGGAGTACGGGGCAATGAGCAGTTCTTC. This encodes CASSRGLAGVRGNEQFF.